Listed below are T cell receptor beta chains from one sample, sequenced in a study of blood T cells in healthy people across ages. MiXCR, applied by TCRdb to the 5' RACE reads, yields one record per CDR3 protein. In the table there are 1 million or so distinct CDR3 sequences, roughly 45% of which are singletons. What was sequenced was blood. The receptors here all came from a woman in her sixties or seventies in good health. Both conserved end residues are part of each CDR3. A row's size may be missing; if present it is once, few, many or a size class.

clone_size: NA
v_call: TRBV29-1
j_call: TRBJ2-5
cdr3_aa: CNVSDSETQYF

clone_size: NA
v_call: TRBV11-2
j_call: TRBJ1-1
cdr3_aa: CASSLDQGHTEAFF

clone_size: few
v_call: TRBV9
j_call: TRBJ2-3
cdr3_aa: CASSGRLASGTDTQYF

clone_size: few
v_call: TRBV30
j_call: TRBJ1-2
cdr3_aa: CAWSVTGLANYGYTF

clone_size: NA
v_call: TRBV18
j_call: TRBJ2-7
cdr3_aa: CASSPDSGSEQYF

clone_size: few
v_call: TRBV6-6
j_call: TRBJ1-6
cdr3_aa: CASGAANDSPLHF

clone_size: NA
v_call: TRBV6-5
j_call: TRBJ2-2
cdr3_aa: CASSYRHPGQGARNTGELFF

clone_size: NA
v_call: TRBV2
j_call: NA
cdr3_aa: CATQGISYEQYF

clone_size: NA
v_call: TRBV28
j_call: TRBJ2-7
cdr3_aa: CASSETALSYEQYF

clone_size: NA
v_call: TRBV29-1
j_call: TRBJ2-3
cdr3_aa: CSAPTGDDADTQYF

clone_size: NA
v_call: TRBV18
j_call: TRBJ2-5
cdr3_aa: CASSPGTGDETQYF

clone_size: NA
v_call: TRBV6-1
j_call: TRBJ1-2
cdr3_aa: CASSEVETAYGYTF

clone_size: NA
v_call: TRBV12-3/TRBV12-4
j_call: TRBJ1-5
cdr3_aa: CASSMGGVGQPQHF

clone_size: few
v_call: TRBV3-1
j_call: TRBJ2-3
cdr3_aa: CASSQDRLAGTTDTQYF

clone_size: NA
v_call: TRBV7-2
j_call: TRBJ2-3
cdr3_aa: CASSYRDAVDTQYF

clone_size: NA
v_call: TRBV25-1
j_call: TRBJ1-2
cdr3_aa: CASSVGQGAGDGYTF

clone_size: NA
v_call: TRBV27
j_call: TRBJ2-1
cdr3_aa: CASSLAGASGHNEQFF

clone_size: NA
v_call: TRBV2
j_call: TRBJ2-4
cdr3_aa: CASRVMTGLGYF

clone_size: NA
v_call: TRBV10-3
j_call: NA
cdr3_aa: CATSESDSGKYEQYF

clone_size: NA
v_call: TRBV10-2
j_call: TRBJ2-3
cdr3_aa: CASSESVPSTDTQYF

clone_size: NA
v_call: TRBV4-1
j_call: TRBJ1-5
cdr3_aa: CASSQGWTRKNQPQHF

clone_size: few
v_call: TRBV6-5
j_call: TRBJ2-5
cdr3_aa: CASSYDQTRRETQYF